One sample yielded the 2 T cell receptor beta chains listed below, sequenced in a study of blood T cells in healthy people across ages. Alongside a J-beta primer mix, a sample-barcoded 5' primer served in a second PCR lasting about 7 to 11 cycles. TCRdb passed the 5' RACE reads through MiXCR, listing each CDR3 protein once. The table lists about 780,000 distinct CDR3 sequences, about 46% of them singletons, with 15% to 20% in the top ten. Source material: blood. The receptors come from an elderly man in good health.

This chain joins TRBV28 and TRBJ2-1, with D hard to call. The assigned J gene may be wrong: the sequence end matches TRBJ2-7 better. The CDR3 extends over 13 amino acids. Germline V gives CDR1 MDHEN, CDR2 SYDVKM. CDR3 protein: CASIERSYNEQYF. As DNA, the CDR3 is TGTGCCAGCATTGAACGTTCCTACAATGAGCAGTACTTC.

The V and J genes are TRBV29-1 and TRBJ1-5; the D gene is possibly TRBD1 (5 bases). Germline V CDR1 and CDR2: SQVTM, ANQGSEA. The CDR3 has 14 residues. The V end was cut by 4 bases, the J end by 1 base, with 11 bases between. CDR3 sequence: CSVVGRASNQPQHF. CDR3 nucleotide sequence: TGCAGCGTTGTTGGCAGGGCAAGCAATCAGCCCCAGCATTTT.